Shown below are 17 T cell receptor beta chains from a single sample sequenced in a study of blood T cell repertoires in COVID-19. Libraries were prepared by immunoSEQ multiplex PCR; TCRdb keeps only in-frame clonotypes and omits some of them. The data hold about 80,000 clones, with approximately 89% observed a single time. The sequencing sample was made of peripheral blood. Receptor source: an elderly woman with acute or convalescent COVID-19.

The chain has TRBV5-8 and TRBJ2-2; D remains unclear. The germline CDR1 and CDR2 sequences are SGHTS and YDEGEE. The CDR3 totals 14 residues. V lost 5 bases to trimming and J lost 1 base, with 9 bases between them. CDR3 in DNA: TGTGCCAGCAGATTCAGGAAGAACACCGGGGAGCTGTTTTTT. Protein sequence: CASRFRKNTGELFF.

The chain employs TRBV19 and TRBJ1-1; 7 bases agree with TRBD1. The CDR3 covers 14 residues. CDR1 is LNHDA, CDR2 SQIVND, per germline (reference sequence). The J segment lost 4 bases and the V segment lost 0 bases, leaving 2 bases of the junction unmatched. CDR3 DNA sequence: TGTGCCAGTAGTATAGAGCGGACAGGCACTGAAGCTTTCTTT. It translates to CASSIERTGTEAFF.

The rearrangement links TRBV10-3 to TRBJ1-3, with a weak D call TRBD1 (6 bases). This CDR3 comprises 16 residues. The V end lost 3 bases, the J end lost 0 bases, and 12 bases lay between the germline ends. The germline CDR1 and CDR2 sequences are ENHRY and SYGVKD. The CDR3 spells CAISEQDRVSGNTIYF. The CDR3 DNA follows: TGTGCCATCAGTGAACAGGACAGAGTCTCTGGAAACACCATATATTTT.

The rearrangement uses TRBV14 and TRBJ2-1; D gene unclear. V shed 0 bases and J shed 0 bases, with 6 bases lying between them. The length of the CDR3 is 15 residues. Germline V gene sequence: CDR1 SGHDN, CDR2 FVKESK. CDR3 nucleotide sequence: TGTGCCAGCAGCCAAGACCTGAGCTCCTACAATGAGCAGTTCTTC. Its protein is CASSQDLSSYNEQFF.

The chain joins TRBV24-1 to TRBJ1-1; 7 positions agree with TRBD1. The CDR3 is 16 amino acids. CDR1 and CDR2 (germline): KGHDR, SFDVKD. V lost 12 bases, J lost 4 bases, and 19 bases stayed unmatched. The CDR3 DNA reads as TGTGCCGCCTACCGAGGTCAGGGACAGTTGAGCACTGAAGCTTTCTTT. This sequence encodes CAAYRGQGQLSTEAFF.

The genes are TRBV7-8 and TRBJ2-5; 13 bases align to TRBD2. Unmatched junction bases numbered 10, after V lost 4 bases and J lost 2 bases. CDR3 length: 18 amino acids. Germline V lookup: CDR1 SGHVS, CDR2 FQNEAQ. The CDR3 bases are TGTGCCAGCAGCTCAAGACTAGCGGGGGGCGTACAGCAAGAGACCCAGTACTTC. This gives the protein CASSSRLAGGVQQETQYF.

The CDR3 here is CASSIVGGTSGGGYTF. The CDR3 DNA is TGTGCCAGTAGTATAGTCGGGGGGACGAGTGGTGGAGGCTACACCTTC. The chain carries TRBV19 and TRBJ1-2; weak D call: TRBD1 (5 bases). The V and J ends lost 1 base and 8 bases respectively, with 20 bases between them. Germline CDR1 reads LNHDA; CDR2 reads SQIVND (reference sequence). The CDR3 runs 16 residues.

The chain is built from TRBV7-3 and TRBJ1-5; 8 nucleotides line up with TRBD1. This CDR3 contains 15 residues. Unmatched junction bases numbered 5, after V lost 5 bases and J lost 2 bases. Germline assignment: CDR1 SGHTA and CDR2 FQGTGA. The CDR3 DNA follows: TGTGCCAGCAGCGCTCAGGGGGCCCGCAATCAGCCCCAGCATTTT. It is translated as CASSAQGARNQPQHF.

The chain has TRBV2 and TRBJ2-7, with TRBD1 matching over 7 bases. This CDR3 spans 18 amino acids. J gave up 4 bases and V 0 bases, and 15 bases lay outside the gene matches. Germline CDR1 SNHLY, CDR2 FYNNEI. CDR3 protein: CASSEALLGDSRPYEQYF. The CDR3, as DNA: TGTGCCAGCAGTGAAGCGCTTCTCGGGGACAGCCGACCTTACGAGCAGTACTTC.

The V and J genes are TRBV5-5 and TRBJ2-1, with no clear D. The CDR3 runs to 15 residues. CDR1 SGHKS and CDR2 YYEKEE come from the germline V gene (reference sequence). Trimming shortened V by 0 bases and J by 4 bases, and 11 bases separated the two germline ends. CDR3 sequence: CASSLGQVAYNEQFF. CDR3 coding DNA: TGTGCCAGCAGCTTGGGGCAAGTTGCATACAATGAGCAGTTCTTC.

The rearrangement links TRBV27 to TRBJ1-1, with TRBD1 matching 7 bases. The V segment lost 7 bases and the J segment 2 bases; nucleotides outside the gene matches: 7. This CDR3 is built from 14 residues. Per the germline V gene, CDR1 is MNHEY and CDR2 is SMNVEV (reference sequence). CDR3: CASIRQGANTEAFF. DNA of the CDR3: TGTGCCAGCATACGACAGGGAGCCAACACTGAAGCTTTCTTT.

This clone was recorded only once. V gene TRBV5-5 combines with J gene TRBJ2-5; the match to TRBD2 covers 9 bases. The germline gives CDR1 SGHKS, CDR2 YYEKEE (reference sequence). The CDR3 totals 16 residues. V shed 0 bases, J shed 1 base, and the junction held 4 bases outside the gene matches. DNA for the CDR3: TGTGCCAGCAGCTTGGCCAGCGGGGGGCTCCAAGAGACCCAGTACTTC. The encoded protein is CASSLASGGLQETQYF.

The chain has TRBV6-1 and TRBJ1-5, with a weak D call TRBD1 (6 bases). Germline V gives CDR1 MNHNS, CDR2 SASEGT. This CDR3 contains 17 residues. The V end lost 1 base, the J end lost 3 bases, and 16 bases lay between the germline ends. The CDR3 protein is CASSEVGRGRINQPQHF. The CDR3 DNA is TGTGCCAGCAGTGAAGTGGGCAGGGGCAGGATCAATCAGCCCCAGCATTTT.

The chain joins TRBV6-6 to TRBJ1-1; D is perhaps TRBD1 (5 bases). The CDR3 runs to 14 residues. Trimming took 5 bases from V and 1 from J, leaving 11 bases between them. Germline assignment: CDR1 MNHNY and CDR2 SVGAGI (reference sequence). DNA of the CDR3: TGTGCCAGCAGTGATACAGGTCCGAACACTGAAGCTTTCTTT. As protein: CASSDTGPNTEAFF.

The CDR3 region has the DNA TGCGCCAGCAGCTCCCAGGGGGCGGACACCGGGGAGCTGTTTTTT. Its translation is CASSSQGADTGELFF. V is TRBV5-1 and J is TRBJ2-2; 8 positions match TRBD1. Losses at the gene ends were 3 bases for V and 3 bases for J; bases not matched to a gene: 4. This CDR3 region has 15 residues. Germline V gives CDR1 SGHRS, CDR2 YFSETQ.

The chain employs TRBV25-1 and TRBJ2-7; 9 positions match TRBD2. The CDR3 sequence is 14 residues long. V shed 3 bases and J 6 bases; nucleotides not matched to a gene: 6. Per germline, CDR1 MGHDK and CDR2 SYGVNS. This CDR3 reads CASSDRGGVAEQYF. As DNA, the CDR3 is TGTGCCAGCAGTGATCGCGGGGGGGTTGCCGAGCAGTACTTC.

The chain is built from TRBV9 and TRBJ2-3, with TRBD1 identical over 9 bases. The V gene's germline CDR1 is SGDLS and CDR2 YYNGEE. J was trimmed by 1 base and V by 4 bases; bases with no gene match: 4. The CDR3 is made up of 15 amino acids. The CDR3 reads CASSLRDRGTDTQYF. The CDR3 DNA reads TGTGCCAGCAGCCTCCGGGACAGGGGCACAGATACGCAGTATTTT.